This is a list of T cell receptor beta chains from one sample in a study of control samples from healthy donors and cancer patients. Produced via immunoSEQ multiplex PCR; TCRdb's table is partial and in-frame only. The profile shows some 120,000 clones, approximately 91% of them singletons. Sequences were obtained from blood. The receptors were sampled from a woman younger than 30 in good health. CDR3s include the opening cysteine and the closing phenylalanine or tryptophan. D genes are given only for firm matches.

v_call: TRBV7-9; j_call: TRBJ2-3; d_call: -; cdr3_nt: TGTGCCAGCGACCTCTCAGCCACACTCGGGGATACGCAGTATTTT; cdr3_aa: CASDLSATLGDTQYF
v_call: TRBV6-1; j_call: TRBJ1-2; d_call: -; cdr3_nt: TGTGCCAGCAGTGAAGCACCTTCTGGGTATGGCTACACCTTC; cdr3_aa: CASSEAPSGYGYTF
v_call: TRBV7-2; j_call: TRBJ2-1; d_call: TRBD2; cdr3_nt: TGTGCCAGCAGCTTAGCGGGACTAGCGGGAGTTGCCTACAATGAGCAGTTCTTC; cdr3_aa: CASSLAGLAGVAYNEQFF
v_call: TRBV4-1; j_call: TRBJ2-3; d_call: -; cdr3_nt: TGCGCCAGCAGCCAAGTTTTTACTAAGGGGTTAGCGGATACGCAGTATTTT; cdr3_aa: CASSQVFTKGLADTQYF
v_call: TRBV19; j_call: TRBJ2-1; d_call: -; cdr3_nt: TGTGCCAGTACCCAGACAGGAAGCTCCTACAATGAGCAGTTCTTC; cdr3_aa: CASTQTGSSYNEQFF
v_call: TRBV3-1/TRBV3-2; j_call: TRBJ2-1; d_call: TRBD2; cdr3_nt: TGTGCCAGCAGCCTGGGACTAGCAGGCGATGAGCAGTTCTTC; cdr3_aa: CASSLGLAGDEQFF
v_call: TRBV29-1; j_call: TRBJ2-5; d_call: -; cdr3_nt: TGCAGCCTCCGTATAGGGGCAGGGCTCCGAGAGACCCAGTACTTC; cdr3_aa: CSLRIGAGLRETQYF
v_call: TRBV30; j_call: TRBJ1-2; d_call: -; cdr3_nt: TGTGCCTGGAAGCCCCTCTTTATCTCGGAGAGGATCTATGGCTACACCTTC; cdr3_aa: CAWKPLFISERIYGYTF
v_call: TRBV5-1; j_call: TRBJ2-5; d_call: TRBD1; cdr3_nt: TGCGCCAGCAGCCAACGGACAGGACCCGCTAAAGAGACCCAGTACTTC; cdr3_aa: CASSQRTGPAKETQYF
v_call: TRBV6-5; j_call: TRBJ2-5; d_call: -; cdr3_nt: TGTGCCAGCAGTTACTTTTTCGGTGGTGGAGGAAGGACCCAGTACTTC; cdr3_aa: CASSYFFGGGGRTQYF